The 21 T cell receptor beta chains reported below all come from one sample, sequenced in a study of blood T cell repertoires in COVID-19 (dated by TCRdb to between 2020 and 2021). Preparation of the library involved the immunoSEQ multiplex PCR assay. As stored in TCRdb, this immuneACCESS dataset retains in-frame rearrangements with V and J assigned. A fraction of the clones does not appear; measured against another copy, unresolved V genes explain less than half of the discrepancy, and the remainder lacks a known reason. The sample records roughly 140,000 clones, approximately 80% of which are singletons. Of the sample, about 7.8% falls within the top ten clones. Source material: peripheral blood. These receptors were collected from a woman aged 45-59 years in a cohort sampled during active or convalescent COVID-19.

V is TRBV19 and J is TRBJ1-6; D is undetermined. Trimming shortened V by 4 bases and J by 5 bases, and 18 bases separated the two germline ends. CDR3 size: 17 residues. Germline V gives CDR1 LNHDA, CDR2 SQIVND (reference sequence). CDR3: CASSSWEGLGNNSPLHF. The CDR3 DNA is TGTGCCAGTAGTAGCTGGGAGGGTTTGGGAAATAATTCACCCCTCCACTTT.

CDR3 protein: CASSYSILGAPGELFF. The CDR3 coding sequence is TGTGCCAGCAGTTACTCGATCCTTGGGGCGCCCGGGGAGCTGTTTTTT. The chain links TRBV6-5 to TRBJ2-2; possibly TRBD1 for D (5 bases). The germline V gene encodes CDR1 MNHEY and CDR2 SVGAGI. The CDR3 sequence is 16 residues long. V was trimmed by 0 bases and J by 6 bases, leaving 14 bases between them.

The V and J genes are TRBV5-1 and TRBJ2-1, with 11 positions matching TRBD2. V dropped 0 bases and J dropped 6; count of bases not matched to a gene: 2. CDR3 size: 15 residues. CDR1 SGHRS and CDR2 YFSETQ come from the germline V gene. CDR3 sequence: CASSLGLAGINEQFF. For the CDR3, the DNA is TGCGCCAGCAGCTTGGGACTAGCGGGGATCAATGAGCAGTTCTTC.

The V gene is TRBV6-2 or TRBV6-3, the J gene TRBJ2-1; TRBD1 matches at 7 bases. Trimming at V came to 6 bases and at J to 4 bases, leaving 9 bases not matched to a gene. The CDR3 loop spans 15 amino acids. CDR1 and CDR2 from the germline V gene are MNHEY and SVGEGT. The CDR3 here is CASSPRQGQYNEQFF. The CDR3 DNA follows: TGTGCCAGCAGCCCTAGACAGGGACAGTACAATGAGCAGTTCTTC.

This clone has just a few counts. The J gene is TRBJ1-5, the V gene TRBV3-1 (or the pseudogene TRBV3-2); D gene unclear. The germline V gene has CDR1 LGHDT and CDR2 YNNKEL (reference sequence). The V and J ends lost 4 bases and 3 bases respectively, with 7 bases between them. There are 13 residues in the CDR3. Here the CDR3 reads CASSRSNNQPQHF. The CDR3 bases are TGTGCCAGCAGCCGTTCTAACAATCAGCCCCAGCATTTT.

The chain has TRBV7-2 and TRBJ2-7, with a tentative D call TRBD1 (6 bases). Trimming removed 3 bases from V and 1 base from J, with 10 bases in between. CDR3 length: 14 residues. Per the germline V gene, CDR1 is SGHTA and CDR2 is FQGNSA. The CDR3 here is CASSLDRVSYEQYF. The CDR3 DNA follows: TGTGCCAGCAGCTTGGACAGAGTATCCTACGAGCAGTACTTC. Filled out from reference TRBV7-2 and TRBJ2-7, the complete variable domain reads GAGVSQSPSNKVTEKGKDVELRCDPISGHTALYWYRQSLGQGLEFLIYFQGNSAPDKSGLPSDRFSAERTGGSVSTLTIQRTQQEDSAVYLCASSLDRVSYEQYFGPGTRLTVT.

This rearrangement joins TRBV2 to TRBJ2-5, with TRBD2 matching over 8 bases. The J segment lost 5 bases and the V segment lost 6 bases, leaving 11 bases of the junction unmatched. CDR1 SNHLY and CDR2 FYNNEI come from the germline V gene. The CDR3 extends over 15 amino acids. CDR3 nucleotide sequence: TGTGCCAGCAGACCCTCTTTGACTAGCGTGGAGACCCAGTACTTC. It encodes CASRPSLTSVETQYF.

The CDR3: CASSITGGVVDEQFF. DNA of the CDR3: TGTGCCAGCAGCATTACAGGGGGAGTGGTGGATGAGCAGTTCTTC. The chain links TRBV11-2 to TRBJ2-1; 8 positions match TRBD1. In germline, CDR1 is SGHAT, CDR2 FQNNGV. V was pared by 5 bases and J by 8 bases, with 11 bases of the junction left unmatched. This CDR3 region has 15 residues.

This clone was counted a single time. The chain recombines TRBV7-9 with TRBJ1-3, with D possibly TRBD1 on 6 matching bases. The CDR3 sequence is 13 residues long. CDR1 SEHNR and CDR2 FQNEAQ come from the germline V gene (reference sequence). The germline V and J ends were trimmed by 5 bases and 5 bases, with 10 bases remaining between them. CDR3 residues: CASSPQGRNTIYF. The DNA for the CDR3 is TGTGCCAGCAGCCCACAGGGTCGAAACACCATATATTTT.

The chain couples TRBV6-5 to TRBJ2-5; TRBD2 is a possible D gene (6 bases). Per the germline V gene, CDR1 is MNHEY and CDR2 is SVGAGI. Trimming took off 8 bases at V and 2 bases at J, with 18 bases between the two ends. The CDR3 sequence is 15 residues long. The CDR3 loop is CASGPSAGWQETQYF. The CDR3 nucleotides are TGTGCCAGCGGACCTAGCGCGGGGTGGCAAGAGACCCAGTACTTC.

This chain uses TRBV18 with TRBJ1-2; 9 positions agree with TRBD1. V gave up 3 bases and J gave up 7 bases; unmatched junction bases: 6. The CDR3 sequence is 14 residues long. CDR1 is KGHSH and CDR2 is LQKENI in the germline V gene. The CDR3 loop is CASSPQGTGIGYTF. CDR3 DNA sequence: TGTGCCAGCTCACCTCAAGGGACAGGGATTGGCTACACCTTC.

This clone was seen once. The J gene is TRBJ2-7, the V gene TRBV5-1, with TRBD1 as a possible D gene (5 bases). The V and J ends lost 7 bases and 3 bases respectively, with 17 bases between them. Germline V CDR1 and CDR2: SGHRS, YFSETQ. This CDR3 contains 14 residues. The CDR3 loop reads CASQGQHPGYEQYF. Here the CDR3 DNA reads TGCGCCAGCCAAGGACAACACCCAGGCTACGAGCAGTACTTC.

The CDR3: CASSIAGPNEQFF. CDR3 nucleotide sequence: TGTGCCAGTAGTATAGCGGGTCCCAATGAGCAGTTCTTC. This chain connects TRBV19 to TRBJ2-1, with no clear D. V was cut by 1 base and J by 6 bases, with 7 bases left in between. Germline V lookup: CDR1 LNHDA, CDR2 SQIVND (reference sequence). This CDR3 contains 13 residues. Full variable domain (remainder filled in from reference TRBV19 and TRBJ2-1): DGGITQSPKYLFRKEGQNVTLSCEQNLNHDAMYWYRQDPGQGLRLIYYSQIVNDFQKGDIAEGYSVSREKKESFPLTVTSAQKNPTAFYLCASSIAGPNEQFFGPGTRLTVL.

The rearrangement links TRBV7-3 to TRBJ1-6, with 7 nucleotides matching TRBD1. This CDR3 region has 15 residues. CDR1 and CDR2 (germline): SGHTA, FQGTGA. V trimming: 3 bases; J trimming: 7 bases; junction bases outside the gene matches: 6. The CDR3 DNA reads TGTGCCAGCAGCTTTACAGGGGCGCCAAATTCACCCCTCCACTTT. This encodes CASSFTGAPNSPLHF.

CDR3 nucleotides: TGTGCCAGCAGCCCCCCGACTAGCGGGGGGCCTACGCAGTATTTT. Protein: CASSPPTSGGPTQYF. V gene TRBV7-2 combines with J gene TRBJ2-3; 13 bases match TRBD2. Germline V CDR1 and CDR2: SGHTA, FQGNSA. V lost 5 bases, J lost 8 bases, and 7 bases stayed unmatched. CDR3 length equals 15 residues.

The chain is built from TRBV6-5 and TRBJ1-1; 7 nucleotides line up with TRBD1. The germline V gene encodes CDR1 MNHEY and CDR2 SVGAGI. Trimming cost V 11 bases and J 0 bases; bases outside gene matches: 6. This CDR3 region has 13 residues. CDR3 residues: CASQGRLNTEAFF. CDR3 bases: TGTGCCTCACAGGGGCGGTTGAACACTGAAGCTTTCTTT.

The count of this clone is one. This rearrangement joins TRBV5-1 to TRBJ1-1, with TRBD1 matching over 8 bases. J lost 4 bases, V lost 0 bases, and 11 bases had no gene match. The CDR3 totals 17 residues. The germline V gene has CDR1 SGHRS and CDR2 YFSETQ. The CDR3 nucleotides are TGCGCCAGCAGCTTGGGGGCTGGACAGGGTGTGAGCACTGAAGCTTTCTTT. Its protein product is CASSLGAGQGVSTEAFF.

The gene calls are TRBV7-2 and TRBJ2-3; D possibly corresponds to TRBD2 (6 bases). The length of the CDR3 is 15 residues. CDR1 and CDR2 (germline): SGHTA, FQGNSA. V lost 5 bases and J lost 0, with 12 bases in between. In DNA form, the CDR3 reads TGTGCCAGCAGCCCAGGGACTCCTAGCACAGATACGCAGTATTTT. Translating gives CASSPGTPSTDTQYF.

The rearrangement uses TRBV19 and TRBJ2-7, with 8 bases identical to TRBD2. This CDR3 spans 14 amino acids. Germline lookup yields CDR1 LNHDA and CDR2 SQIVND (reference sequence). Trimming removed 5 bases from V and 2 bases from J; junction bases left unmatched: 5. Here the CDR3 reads CASSGQRGTYEQYF. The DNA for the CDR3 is TGTGCCAGTAGTGGCCAGCGGGGGACCTACGAGCAGTACTTC.

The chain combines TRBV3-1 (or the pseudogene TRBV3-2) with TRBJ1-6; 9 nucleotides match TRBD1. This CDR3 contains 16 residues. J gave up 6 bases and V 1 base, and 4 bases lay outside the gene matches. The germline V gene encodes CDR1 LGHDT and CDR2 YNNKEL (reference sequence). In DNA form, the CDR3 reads TGTGCCAGCAGCCAAGGGTGGGGACAGGGTAATTCACCCCTCCACTTT. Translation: CASSQGWGQGNSPLHF.

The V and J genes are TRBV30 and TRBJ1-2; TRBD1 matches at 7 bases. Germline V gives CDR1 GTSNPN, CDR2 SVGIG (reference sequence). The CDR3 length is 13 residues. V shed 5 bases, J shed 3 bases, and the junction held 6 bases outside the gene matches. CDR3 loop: CAWEQGQHYGYTF. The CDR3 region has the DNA TGTGCCTGGGAACAGGGGCAGCACTATGGCTACACCTTC. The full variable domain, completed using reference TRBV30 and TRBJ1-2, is SQTIHQWPATLVQPVGSPLSLECTVEGTSNPNLYWYRQAAGRGLQLLFYSVGIGQISSEVPQNLSASRPQDRQFILSSKKLLLSDSGFYLCAWEQGQHYGYTFGSGTRLTVV.